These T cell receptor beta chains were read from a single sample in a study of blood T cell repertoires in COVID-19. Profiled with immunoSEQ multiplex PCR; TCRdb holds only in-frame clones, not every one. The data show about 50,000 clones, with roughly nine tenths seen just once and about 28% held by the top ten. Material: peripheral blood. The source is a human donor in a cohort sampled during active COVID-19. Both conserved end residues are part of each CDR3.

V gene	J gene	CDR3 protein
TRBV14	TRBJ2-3	CASSQGGVRTDTQYF
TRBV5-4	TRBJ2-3	CASSRGGEGGTDTQYF
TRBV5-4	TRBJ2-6	CASSPGYSGANVLTF
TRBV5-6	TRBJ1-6	CASSLGLLNSPLHF
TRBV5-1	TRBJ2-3	CASSLSPGDTQYF
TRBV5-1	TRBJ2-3	CASSLRGDDTQYF
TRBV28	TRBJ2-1	CASTEQGPARPQQFF
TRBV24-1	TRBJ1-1	CATSGPGWTEAFF
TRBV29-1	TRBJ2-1	CSVSGTSGSSSYNEQFF
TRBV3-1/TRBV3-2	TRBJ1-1	CASSHRGGAFF
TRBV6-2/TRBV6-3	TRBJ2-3	CASSPRLAGGTDTQYF
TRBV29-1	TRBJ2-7	CSVVTGVNSNEQYF
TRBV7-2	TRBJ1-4	CASSRDGGNEKLFF
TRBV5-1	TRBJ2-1	CASSSISGGAYNEQFF
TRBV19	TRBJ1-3	CASQLRGGGNTIYF
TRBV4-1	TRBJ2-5	CASSQGRGQGETQYF
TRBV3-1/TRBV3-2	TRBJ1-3	CASSQISSGNTIYF
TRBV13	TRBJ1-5	CASSLVGARGNQPQHF
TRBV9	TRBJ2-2	CASSVQNTGELFF
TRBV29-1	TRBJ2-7	CSVEGTTGQGTYEQYF
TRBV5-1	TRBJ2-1	CASSLEGGSYNEQFF
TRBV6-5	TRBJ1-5	CASSLGGSGQPQHF
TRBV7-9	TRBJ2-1	CASTRLGGRGSYNEQFF
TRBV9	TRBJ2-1	CASSVGGDSVVPFF
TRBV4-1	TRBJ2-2	CASSQGTSGGAATGELFF
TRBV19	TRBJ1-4	CASSMSRSNEKLFF
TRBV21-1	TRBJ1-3	CASSITRDRGFSGNTIYF
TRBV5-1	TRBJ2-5	CASSEPVGSQETQYF
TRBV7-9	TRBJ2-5	CASSSAGGQETQYF
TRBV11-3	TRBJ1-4	CASSFAGNEKLFF
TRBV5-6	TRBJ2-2	CASRKHRGPNTGELFF
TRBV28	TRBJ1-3	CASSPPGQGPGNTIYF
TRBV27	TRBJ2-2	CASSLVPTSANTGELFF
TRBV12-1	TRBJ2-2	CASSPGGANTGELFF
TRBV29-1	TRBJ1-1	CSVGRQGGTEAFF
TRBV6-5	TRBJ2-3	CASSPERERSDTQYF
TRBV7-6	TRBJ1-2	CASSLETGGNYGYTF
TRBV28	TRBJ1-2	CASSFDRAWGCTF
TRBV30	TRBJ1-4	CAWTQGTGAEKLFF
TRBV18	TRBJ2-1	CASSRGQPNEQFF
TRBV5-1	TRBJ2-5	CASSFSSGGYQETQYF
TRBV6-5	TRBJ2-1	CASTLLRGNEQFF
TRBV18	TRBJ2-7	CASSPPLFYEQYF
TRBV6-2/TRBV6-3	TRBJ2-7	CASSSLYEQYF
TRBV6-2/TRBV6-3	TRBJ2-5	CASSYSTSGGSQETQYF
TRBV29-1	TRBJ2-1	CSVRDNEQFF
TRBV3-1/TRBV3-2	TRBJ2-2	CASSPLLNSRLAEGAGELFF
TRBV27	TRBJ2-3	CASRRDFTDTQYF
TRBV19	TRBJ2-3	CASSKVIATSTDTQYF
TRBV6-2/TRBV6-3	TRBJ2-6	CASSSLPGQGSGANVLTF
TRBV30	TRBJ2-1	CAWVFGGNEQFF
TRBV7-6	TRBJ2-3	CASSLARARTDTQYF
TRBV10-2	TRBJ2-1	CASTNGVNEQFF
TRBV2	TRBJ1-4	CASTLRTGANEKLFF
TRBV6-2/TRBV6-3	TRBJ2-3	CASSPHTDTDTQYF